These 6 T cell receptor beta chains were all obtained from the same sample, sequenced in a study. From the RT-PCR reads, TCRdb called clonotypes with MiXCR, one entry per CDR3 protein. The sample records about 680,000 distinct CDR3 sequences, more than 13% being singletons. Sequencing was carried out using memory CD4+ T cells from blood. These receptors all come from a female donor in good health, serving as a healthy control.

The rearrangement links TRBV3-1 to TRBJ1-1, with no clear D. Trimming stripped 4 bases from V and 1 base from J, with 10 bases between. Germline V gene lookup returns CDR1 LGHDT and CDR2 YNNKEL (reference sequence). This CDR3 has 14 amino acids. CDR3: CASSPHVGNTEAFF. The CDR3 coding sequence is TGTGCCAGCAGCCCCCACGTGGGGAACACTGAAGCTTTCTTT.

There are a few counts of this clonotype. V is TRBV15 and J is TRBJ2-3; 10 positions agree with TRBD2. Trimming cost V 5 bases and J 1 base; bases outside gene matches: 6. Per the germline V gene, CDR1 is LNHNV and CDR2 is YYDKDF (reference sequence). The CDR3 loop spans 16 amino acids. CDR3 residues: CATSGPGTSGTDTQYF. The DNA of the CDR3 is TGTGCCACCAGCGGCCCCGGGACTAGCGGCACAGATACGCAGTATTTT.

The chain joins TRBV9 to TRBJ2-3; D gene ambiguous. There are 14 residues in the CDR3. V shed 0 bases and J shed 3 bases, with 8 bases lying between them. The germline V gene encodes CDR1 SGDLS and CDR2 YYNGEE. The CDR3 reads CASSVGPMTDTQYF. The CDR3 coding sequence is TGTGCCAGCAGCGTAGGCCCGATGACAGATACGCAGTATTTT.

This clonotype was recorded a few times. The chain has TRBV10-3 and TRBJ2-7; D is unclear. V was pared by 4 bases and J by 2 bases, with 6 bases between. CDR3 length equals 12 residues. Germline CDR1 and CDR2: ENHRY and SYGVKD. This chain's CDR3 is CAISASPYEQYF. CDR3 coding DNA: TGTGCCATCAGTGCCTCTCCCTACGAGCAGTACTTC.

The chain links TRBV3-1 to TRBJ1-2, with no clear D. CDR1 and CDR2 from the germline V gene are LGHDT and YNNKEL (reference sequence). The CDR3 covers 14 residues. The V gene lost 0 bases and the J gene lost 8 bases, with 13 bases spanning the gap. CDR3 sequence reads: CASSQDGRGAGYTF. In DNA, the CDR3 is TGTGCCAGCAGCCAAGATGGTCGGGGTGCGGGCTACACCTTC.

This clonotype has a handful of counts. The CDR3 DNA reads TGCAGTGCTAGAGCTGGGACAGGATTCTACGAGCAGTACTTC. As protein: CSARAGTGFYEQYF. The J gene is TRBJ2-7, the V gene TRBV20-1; 8 bases align to TRBD1. CDR1 and CDR2 from the germline V gene are DFQATT and SNEGSKA (reference sequence). This CDR3 has 14 residues. The V segment lost 1 base and the J segment 3 bases; nucleotides outside the gene matches: 5.